This is a list of T cell receptor beta chains from one sample in a study of Ad26.COV2.S vaccination and SARS-CoV-2 variants. Assay used: immunoSEQ multiplex PCR; TCRdb lists only in-frame clones, some missing. The sample contains 380,000 or so clones, approximately 90% of which appear only once. The material was peripheral blood, obtained in a trial of Ad26.COV2.S vaccine versus placebo. Source of these receptors: a person between 18 and 65 years old who received the Ad26.COV2.S COVID-19 vaccine or a placebo. The CDR3 runs from the conserved cysteine through the conserved F or W. The order of the fields is clone size, V gene, J gene, D gene, CDR3 protein, CDR3 DNA. The D gene is left open where the match is weak. Clone size is stated in some rows and not others, as once, few, many or a class when expanded.

clone size: -
V gene: TRBV6-5
J gene: TRBJ2-2
D gene: TRBD1
CDR3 protein: CASSLQGQNTGELFF
CDR3 DNA: TGTGCCAGCAGTTTACAGGGGCAGAACACCGGGGAGCTGTTTTTT

clone size: -
V gene: TRBV7-9
J gene: TRBJ1-3
D gene: -
CDR3 protein: CASSSLSTAGLGNTIYF
CDR3 DNA: TGTGCCAGCAGCTCCCTTTCCACCGCTGGGTTGGGAAACACCATATATTTT

clone size: -
V gene: TRBV5-1
J gene: TRBJ2-3
D gene: -
CDR3 protein: CASTGTVTTDTQYF
CDR3 DNA: TGCGCCAGCACCGGGACGGTCACCACAGATACGCAGTATTTT

clone size: -
V gene: TRBV19
J gene: TRBJ2-1
D gene: -
CDR3 protein: CASSIGGTGNEQFF
CDR3 DNA: TGTGCCAGTAGTATCGGCGGGACGGGCAATGAGCAGTTCTTC

clone size: -
V gene: TRBV28
J gene: TRBJ1-3
D gene: TRBD1
CDR3 protein: CASSTGAASSGNTIYF
CDR3 DNA: TGTGCCAGCAGTACAGGGGCGGCAAGCTCTGGAAACACCATATATTTT

clone size: -
V gene: TRBV5-1
J gene: TRBJ2-3
D gene: TRBD1
CDR3 protein: CASSPRTGGTDTQYF
CDR3 DNA: TGCGCCAGCAGCCCTCGGACAGGGGGGACAGATACGCAGTATTTT

clone size: -
V gene: TRBV7-8
J gene: TRBJ1-2
D gene: -
CDR3 protein: CASSLSGRSNYGYTF
CDR3 DNA: TGTGCCAGCAGCTTATCGGGACGCAGTAACTATGGCTACACCTTC

clone size: -
V gene: TRBV6-1
J gene: TRBJ1-2
D gene: TRBD1
CDR3 protein: CASSEALRTGEGYTF
CDR3 DNA: TGTGCCAGCAGTGAAGCGCTTCGGACAGGGGAGGGCTACACCTTC

clone size: -
V gene: TRBV7-8
J gene: TRBJ2-1
D gene: -
CDR3 protein: CASSLPFGTYNEQFF
CDR3 DNA: TGTGCCAGCAGCTTACCCTTCGGGACCTACAATGAGCAGTTCTTC

clone size: -
V gene: TRBV18
J gene: TRBJ2-7
D gene: -
CDR3 protein: CASSPRSGVYEQYF
CDR3 DNA: TGTGCCAGCTCACCACGTTCCGGGGTCTACGAGCAGTACTTC

clone size: few
V gene: TRBV12-5
J gene: TRBJ1-5
D gene: -
CDR3 protein: CASGLALTLTGSNQPQHF
CDR3 DNA: TGTGCTAGTGGTTTGGCCCTAACTTTAACAGGGAGCAATCAGCCCCAGCATTTT

clone size: once
V gene: TRBV28
J gene: TRBJ1-3
D gene: -
CDR3 protein: CASSPNFVGNTIYF
CDR3 DNA: TGTGCCAGCAGTCCCAATTTTGTTGGAAACACCATATATTTT

clone size: -
V gene: TRBV7-9
J gene: TRBJ1-1
D gene: TRBD1
CDR3 protein: CASSRDRLNTEAFF
CDR3 DNA: TGTGCCAGCAGCCGGGACAGGCTGAACACTGAAGCTTTCTTT

clone size: -
V gene: TRBV20-1
J gene: TRBJ1-2
D gene: TRBD1
CDR3 protein: CSASSDRGNYGYTF
CDR3 DNA: TGCAGTGCTAGTTCTGACAGGGGTAACTATGGCTACACCTTC

clone size: -
V gene: TRBV28
J gene: TRBJ1-2
D gene: -
CDR3 protein: CASSRPSGSYGYTF
CDR3 DNA: TGTGCCAGCAGCCGCCCCTCAGGATCGTATGGCTACACCTTC

clone size: -
V gene: TRBV28
J gene: TRBJ2-7
D gene: TRBD1
CDR3 protein: CASSLSRTGGNEQYF
CDR3 DNA: TGTGCCAGCAGTTTATCCCGGACAGGGGGCAACGAGCAGTACTTC

clone size: -
V gene: TRBV7-9
J gene: TRBJ2-2
D gene: TRBD2
CDR3 protein: CASSSGGTANTGELFF
CDR3 DNA: TGTGCCAGCAGCTCCGGGGGGACGGCGAACACCGGGGAGCTGTTTTTT

clone size: -
V gene: TRBV27
J gene: TRBJ1-5
D gene: -
CDR3 protein: CASSLRRGDNQPQHF
CDR3 DNA: TGTGCCAGCAGTTTACGTCGCGGTGACAATCAGCCCCAGCATTTT

clone size: -
V gene: TRBV9
J gene: TRBJ2-7
D gene: -
CDR3 protein: CASSVGTGPAYEQYF
CDR3 DNA: TGTGCCAGCAGCGTAGGAACAGGGCCCGCCTACGAGCAGTACTTC

clone size: -
V gene: TRBV9
J gene: TRBJ1-2
D gene: TRBD1
CDR3 protein: CASSVELTGGTNYGYTF
CDR3 DNA: TGTGCCAGCAGCGTAGAGCTGACAGGGGGGACTAACTATGGCTACACCTTC

clone size: -
V gene: TRBV18
J gene: TRBJ2-2
D gene: TRBD1
CDR3 protein: CASYRGGANTGELFF
CDR3 DNA: TGTGCCAGCTACAGGGGCGGCGCGAACACCGGGGAGCTGTTTTTT

clone size: -
V gene: TRBV6-2/TRBV6-3
J gene: TRBJ2-1
D gene: -
CDR3 protein: CASSYSSNNEQFF
CDR3 DNA: TGTGCCAGCAGTTACTCGTCTAATAATGAGCAGTTCTTC

clone size: -
V gene: TRBV5-4
J gene: TRBJ2-7
D gene: -
CDR3 protein: CASSSGTSNYEQYF
CDR3 DNA: TGTGCCAGCAGTTCCGGGACAAGTAATTACGAGCAGTACTTC

clone size: few
V gene: TRBV3-1/TRBV3-2
J gene: TRBJ1-5
D gene: TRBD1
CDR3 protein: CASSQGTGLQHF
CDR3 DNA: TGTGCCAGCAGCCAAGGGACAGGGCTCCAGCATTTT

clone size: -
V gene: TRBV6-6
J gene: TRBJ2-5
D gene: -
CDR3 protein: CASSYIFQGGRETQYF
CDR3 DNA: TGTGCCAGCAGTTACATATTTCAGGGGGGGAGAGAGACCCAGTACTTC